This TCR beta chain was documented in a study of vaccination and CD4 T cells after COVID-19. On the study more broadly: Once diagnosed, patients had post-COVID samples drawn a median roughly 100 days later (range 35 to 161). Study observations and caveats: Convalescent patients saw a median approximately 90% of their reactive clones show up only after vaccination.

Per the germline V gene, CDR1 is SEHNR and CDR2 is FQNEAQ (reference sequence). The CDR3 totals 14 residues. V was cut by 2 bases and J by 9 bases, with 11 bases left in between. This clonotype was counted a few times. No antigen is known for it. The treatment here: roughly 11-day PBMC culture with coronavirus spike peptide pools or control peptides (ViraFEST assay). Sequencing of DNA taken from cultured CD4+ T cells relied on the Oncomine TCR Beta short-read assay. Cultured CD4+ T cells were the source of extracted genomic DNA. MiXCR, applied by TCRdb to the PCR reads, yields one record per CDR3 protein. The sample carries 15,000 to 20,000 distinct CDR3 sequences, roughly 29% recorded once.

The source material was cultured CD4+ T cells from blood. The chain carries TRBV7-9 and TRBJ1-6, with D maybe TRBD1 (6 bases). This clonotype originated in a human donor with COVID-19. The CDR3 is CASSLQQGSSPLHF. CDR3 coding DNA: TGTGCCAGCAGCTTACAACAGGGAAGTTCACCCCTCCACTTT.